This passage covers 27 T cell receptor beta chains from one sample sequenced in a study of blood T cell repertoires in COVID-19. The table came from immunoSEQ multiplex PCR; TCRdb's copy has only in-frame clones and leaves some out. This table holds more than 95,000 clones, more than 75% found once. The specimen sequenced was peripheral blood. These receptors came from a middle-aged man with acute or convalescent COVID-19.

The chain is built from TRBV7-8 and TRBJ2-5, with 13 bases aligning to TRBD2. This CDR3 spans 16 amino acids. The germline V gene has CDR1 SGHVS and CDR2 FQNEAQ. Germline trimming cut 4 bases from V and 5 bases from J; bases unmatched to any gene: 7. CDR3 protein: CASSYGLAGARETQYF. In DNA, the CDR3 is TGTGCCAGCAGCTATGGACTAGCGGGAGCTAGGGAGACCCAGTACTTC.

The chain employs TRBV27 and TRBJ2-7; 8 bases are a match to TRBD1. The ends lost 5 bases at V and 5 bases at J; junction bases unmatched: 5. The CDR3 runs to 13 residues. Looked up from germline, CDR1 is MNHEY and CDR2 is SMNVEV (reference sequence). CDR3: CASSDRTGHEQYF. CDR3 coding DNA: TGTGCCAGCAGTGACCGGACAGGGCACGAGCAGTACTTC.

This chain connects TRBV6-5 to TRBJ2-2; TRBD1 is a possible D gene (6 bases). With 8 bases removed from V and 0 bases from J, the gap between germline ends came to 13 bases. Germline values: CDR1 MNHEY, CDR2 SVGAGI. This CDR3 region has 15 residues. Here the CDR3 DNA reads TGTGCCAGCTGGTTTCAGGGGTCGAACACCGGGGAGCTGTTTTTT. It yields the protein CASWFQGSNTGELFF.

The V gene is TRBV6-2 or TRBV6-3, the J gene TRBJ1-2; 7 bases match TRBD1. This CDR3 contains 16 residues. With 0 bases clipped from V and 4 bases from J, the junction kept 8 bases outside the gene matches. From germline, CDR1 is MNHEY and CDR2 SVGEGT. CDR3: CASSYSKTQGGYGYTF. The CDR3 DNA follows: TGTGCCAGCAGTTACTCGAAGACCCAGGGGGGCTATGGCTACACCTTC.

The chain combines TRBV28 with TRBJ2-5; D possibly corresponds to TRBD2 (5 bases). From germline, CDR1 is MDHEN and CDR2 SYDVKM. V was pared by 5 bases and J by 2 bases, with 18 bases between. This CDR3 contains 16 residues. The CDR3: CASSTPGPGKQETQYF. The CDR3, as DNA: TGTGCCAGCAGTACCCCAGGTCCGGGGAAACAAGAGACCCAGTACTTC.

The chain links TRBV24-1 to TRBJ2-1, with 9 bases identical to TRBD2. Germline V gives CDR1 KGHDR, CDR2 SFDVKD. The CDR3 loop spans 15 amino acids. The trim removed 5 bases at V and 5 bases at J, leaving 6 bases unmatched. This chain's CDR3 is CATSVGAGGNNEQFF. CDR3 nucleotide sequence: TGTGCCACCAGTGTGGGAGCGGGGGGAAACAATGAGCAGTTCTTC.

This chain joins TRBV7-9 and TRBJ2-1; 12 positions match TRBD2. Germline V gives CDR1 SEHNR, CDR2 FQNEAQ (reference sequence). The CDR3 extends over 15 amino acids. With 5 bases clipped from V and 7 bases from J, the junction kept 6 bases outside the gene matches. CDR3: CASSLLAGGGNEQFF. CDR3 DNA sequence: TGTGCCAGCAGCCTACTAGCGGGGGGTGGGAATGAGCAGTTCTTC.

The chain links TRBV7-2 to TRBJ1-2, with D perhaps TRBD1 (5 bases). The CDR3 contains 17 residues. V lost 0 bases, J lost 4 bases, and 18 bases lay in between. Germline lookup yields CDR1 SGHTA and CDR2 FQGNSA. The CDR3 sequence is CASSLARGGAGFYGYTF. The CDR3 DNA sequence: TGTGCCAGCAGCTTAGCACGGGGGGGTGCCGGGTTCTATGGCTACACCTTC.

This chain uses TRBV6-2 or TRBV6-3 with TRBJ2-7; D is unresolved. The germline V gene encodes CDR1 MNHEY and CDR2 SVGEGT. CDR3 length: 15 amino acids. V lost 2 bases, J lost 3 bases, and 14 bases lay in between. Here the CDR3 reads CASSYNLPGLYEQYF. The DNA of the CDR3 is TGTGCCAGCAGTTACAACCTTCCTGGCCTCTACGAGCAGTACTTC.

This clone was counted a single time. This chain links TRBV10-2 with TRBJ2-3, with TRBD2 matching over 11 bases. The V segment lost 1 base and the J segment 0 bases; nucleotides outside the gene matches: 0. The CDR3 totals 16 residues. CDR1 is WSHSY, CDR2 SAAADI, per germline. In nucleotides, the CDR3 is TGCGCCAGCAGTGAGTTAGCGGGAGGGAGCACAGATACGCAGTATTTT. Translated: CASSELAGGSTDTQYF.

V and J are TRBV12-3 or TRBV12-4 and TRBJ2-5; 10 bases map to TRBD1. Trimming cost V 7 bases and J 6 bases; bases outside gene matches: 5. This CDR3 region has 13 residues. CDR3 amino acids: CASNRQGAKTQYF. DNA of the CDR3: TGTGCCAGCAATCGACAGGGGGCGAAGACCCAGTACTTC.

This clone was detected once. This rearrangement joins TRBV6-5 to TRBJ2-7, with D possibly matching TRBD1 (5 bases). This CDR3 region has 13 residues. CDR1 and CDR2 (germline): MNHEY, SVGAGI. V was pared by 5 bases and J by 4 bases, with 12 bases between. CDR3 in amino acids: CASSRAQGYEQYF. The CDR3, as DNA: TGTGCCAGCAGTCGGGCCCAGGGATACGAGCAGTACTTC.

This clone appeared a single time. The rearrangement links TRBV24-1 to TRBJ2-6, with 9 positions matching TRBD1. CDR3 length: 16 residues. The V and J ends lost 5 bases and 3 bases, in that order; junction bases with no gene match: 4. Germline CDR1 is KGHDR and CDR2 is SFDVKD. The CDR3 DNA follows: TGTGCCACCAGTGTTACAGGGGGCAGTGGGGCCAACGTCCTGACTTTC. This codes for CATSVTGGSGANVLTF.

This chain connects TRBV5-1 to TRBJ1-3; D is unclear. Between the trimmed V and J ends, which lost 0 bases and 3 bases, there was a span of 7 bases. This CDR3 has 14 residues. Germline lookup yields CDR1 SGHRS and CDR2 YFSETQ. The CDR3 loop is CASSLGQIGNTIYF. CDR3 in DNA: TGCGCCAGCAGCTTGGGACAAATTGGAAACACCATATATTTT.

The chain couples TRBV5-1 to TRBJ2-1; 8 positions agree with TRBD2. The CDR3 covers 15 residues. CDR1 and CDR2 (germline): SGHRS, YFSETQ. With 4 bases clipped from V and 5 bases from J, the junction kept 8 bases outside the gene matches. The CDR3 loop is CASSPIAGSNNEQFF. DNA of the CDR3: TGCGCCAGCAGCCCCATAGCGGGGTCCAACAATGAGCAGTTCTTC. Together with reference TRBV5-1 and TRBJ2-1, the CDR3 gives the full variable domain: KAGVTQTPRYLIKTRGQQVTLSCSPISGHRSVSWYQQTPGQGLQFLFEYFSETQRNKGNFPGRFSGRQFSNSRSEMNVSTLELGDSALYLCASSPIAGSNNEQFFGPGTRLTVL.

The gene calls are TRBV28 and TRBJ1-4; tentative D call: TRBD1 (6 bases). From germline, CDR1 is MDHEN and CDR2 SYDVKM. V lost 4 bases to trimming and J lost 1 base, with 7 bases between them. The CDR3 loop spans 14 amino acids. CDR3 amino acids: CASSYRVTNEKLFF. CDR3 DNA sequence: TGTGCCAGCAGTTACAGGGTAACTAATGAAAAACTGTTTTTT. Based on the CDR3 plus reference TRBV28 and TRBJ1-4, the full variable domain is DVKVTQSSRYLVKRTGEKVFLECVQDMDHENMFWYRQDPGLGLRLIYFSYDVKMKEKGDIPEGYSVSREKKERFSLILESASTNQTSMYLCASSYRVTNEKLFFGSGTQLSVL.

This rearrangement joins TRBV4-1 to TRBJ2-7; 8 nucleotides match TRBD2. This CDR3 contains 15 residues. The germline V gene encodes CDR1 MGHRA and CDR2 YSYEKL. V lost 4 bases and J lost 4; bases outside the gene matches: 9. The CDR3 region has the DNA TGCGCCAGCAGCCGGTTGAGCGGGAGTCCATACGAGCAGTACTTC. Translating it yields CASSRLSGSPYEQYF.

This clone was recorded once. This chain uses TRBV9 with TRBJ2-7; unclear D gene. V lost 0 bases, J lost 3 bases, and 4 bases lay in between. Germline loops: CDR1 SGDLS, CDR2 YYNGEE. There are 12 residues in the CDR3. The CDR3 loop is CASSVDGYEQYF. Written as DNA, the CDR3 is TGTGCCAGCAGCGTAGACGGCTACGAGCAGTACTTC.

This chain joins TRBV14 and TRBJ1-6; perhaps TRBD1 as D (5 bases). Germline CDR1 and CDR2: SGHDN and FVKESK. V gave up 4 bases and J gave up 13 bases, with 17 bases separating them. The CDR3 is made up of 14 amino acids. The CDR3 bases are TGTGCCAGCAGCCCGGGTGCGGGGGTCGCCCCCCTCCACTTT. Amino acid sequence: CASSPGAGVAPLHF.

The J gene is TRBJ2-2, the V gene TRBV10-3; TRBD2 aligns across 9 bases. The ends lost 9 bases at V and 2 bases at J; junction bases unmatched: 7. This CDR3 region has 15 residues. CDR1 is ENHRY, CDR2 SYGVKD, per germline. The CDR3 DNA sequence: TGTGCCATGCGCTCGCGGGAGGGTAACACCGGGGAGCTGTTTTTT. This sequence encodes CAMRSREGNTGELFF.

The chain combines TRBV7-2 with TRBJ2-3; 10 bases line up with TRBD2. Trimming removed 2 bases from V and 7 bases from J; junction bases left unmatched: 18. The CDR3 is 19 residues long. The germline gives CDR1 SGHTA, CDR2 FQGNSA. The chain's CDR3 is CASSLSPGAGGVYMNTQYF. In DNA, the CDR3 is TGTGCCAGCAGCTTAAGCCCAGGAGCGGGAGGGGTGTACATGAATACGCAGTATTTT.

V gene TRBV19 combines with J gene TRBJ2-5; 11 positions agree with TRBD2. This CDR3 region has 14 residues. CDR1 and CDR2 (germline): LNHDA, SQIVND (reference sequence). The V gene end was trimmed by 6 bases and the J gene end by 7 bases; junction bases not matched to a gene: 7. The CDR3, as DNA: TGTGCCAGTAGGGTGACTAGCGGGACCGGGACCCAGTACTTC. This gives the protein CASRVTSGTGTQYF.

The rearrangement joins TRBV4-1 to TRBJ2-7, with D tentatively TRBD1 (5 bases). The CDR3 length is 15 residues. Looked up from germline, CDR1 is MGHRA and CDR2 is YSYEKL. V lost 0 bases and J 3 bases, leaving 12 bases between the germline ends. The CDR3 DNA follows: TGCGCCAGCAGCCAAGATAGCCAGGGAAACTACGAGCAGTACTTC. This encodes CASSQDSQGNYEQYF.

This clone was picked up one time. The chain links TRBV5-4 to TRBJ1-2; D ambiguous. The ends were cut back, 4 bases at V and 2 bases at J, with 15 bases in the middle. The CDR3 spans 15 residues. The germline V gene has CDR1 SGHNT and CDR2 YYREEE (reference sequence). CDR3 nucleotides: TGTGCCAGCAGCCTGTTAGTGGCAGGCAACTATGGCTACACCTTC. The encoded protein is CASSLLVAGNYGYTF. Complete variable domain (other parts from reference TRBV5-4 and TRBJ1-2): ETGVTQSPTHLIKTRGQQVTLRCSSQSGHNTVSWYQQALGQGPQFIFQYYREEENGRGNFPPRFSGLQFPNYSSELNVNALELDDSALYLCASSLLVAGNYGYTFGSGTRLTVV.

This clone showed up just once. The genes are TRBV27 and TRBJ1-5, with D possibly TRBD1 on 6 matching bases. Trimming removed 1 base from V and 6 bases from J, with 10 bases in between. This CDR3 has 14 amino acids. The germline gives CDR1 MNHEY, CDR2 SMNVEV (reference sequence). This chain's CDR3 is CASSLFSGVQPQHF. The CDR3, as DNA: TGTGCCAGCAGTTTATTTTCAGGGGTTCAGCCCCAGCATTTT.

The V call is TRBV6-1, the J call TRBJ1-2; TRBD1 might be the D (5 bases). In germline, CDR1 is MNHNS, CDR2 SASEGT. The V and J ends lost 2 bases and 5 bases respectively, with 12 bases between them. The CDR3 consists of 14 residues. The CDR3 loop reads CASSERAGRYGYTF. The CDR3 DNA reads TGTGCCAGCAGTGAAAGGGCAGGGAGGTATGGCTACACCTTC.

This chain uses TRBV7-9 with TRBJ1-4, with a possible D match to TRBD1 (6 bases). This CDR3 has 15 amino acids. Germline V gene lookup returns CDR1 SEHNR and CDR2 FQNEAQ (reference sequence). Trimming pared 5 bases from V and 3 bases from J, leaving 13 bases between. This CDR3 is CASSPGQSANEKLFF. DNA of the CDR3: TGTGCCAGCAGCCCCGGACAGTCGGCTAATGAAAAACTGTTTTTT.